This is a list of T cell receptor beta chains from one sample in a study of shared clonotypes between healthy human individuals. TCRdb's copy holds only in-frame clones and misses some; the assay was immunoSEQ multiplex PCR. The sample holds 780,000 or so clones, 55% to 80% seen once. The source material was memory CD4+ T cells sorted from blood. These receptor sequences come from a woman in her 30s in good health. Each CDR3 is given without its conserved first and last residue. Only part of the rows carry a size: once, few, many, or a class if the clone is expanded.

CDR3: ATSRDIFGSDTDTQY; size: .; V: TRBV15
CDR3: ASTLYNTQY; size: .; V: TRBV6-1
CDR3: ASRKQNLYEQY; size: .; V: TRBV6-1
CDR3: ASAGTSPDTQY; size: .; V: TRBV12-5
CDR3: ASRASEETQY; size: .; V: TRBV7-6
CDR3: ASSDLAGVIEQY; size: .; V: TRBV10-2
CDR3: ASSVSGGPQF; size: .; V: TRBV7-9
CDR3: ASTGRDQAQH; size: few; V: TRBV28
CDR3: ASSSGLAYEQY; size: .; V: TRBV7-2
CDR3: ASSLGTTDTQY; size: .; V: TRBV11-3
CDR3: ASSPFEWYKRANYGYT; size: .; V: TRBV7-8
CDR3: ASAGLTNTEAF; size: .; V: TRBV6-6
CDR3: ASSPRPALNTGELF; size: .; V: TRBV7-9
CDR3: ASSKYRRGANVLT; size: .; V: TRBV7-2
CDR3: ASSLDREQY; size: .; V: TRBV5-1
CDR3: ASSSQAMGGGYT; size: .; V: TRBV7-8
CDR3: ASSKGLVTYEQF; size: once; V: TRBV6-5
CDR3: ASSTTSGRPNEQY; size: .; V: TRBV28
CDR3: ASNRSPEAAYGYT; size: few; V: TRBV5-1
CDR3: ASSVEWQAVYEQY; size: .; V: TRBV5-6
CDR3: ASRDARVDTQY; size: .; V: TRBV2
CDR3: ASSVGGAGTDTQY; size: .; V: TRBV9
CDR3: AATPDVSYNEQF; size: .; V: TRBV10-3
CDR3: ASSVSTDTQY; size: .; V: TRBV28
CDR3: ASSYQSTDTQY; size: once; V: TRBV5-6
CDR3: ASSLTAVTYEQY; size: .; V: TRBV4-1
CDR3: ASSLTPNPDSSYGEQF; size: .; V: TRBV7-3
CDR3: ASSRADTAYEQY; size: .; V: TRBV7-2
CDR3: ASSPGAVRTDTQY; size: few; V: TRBV18
CDR3: ASSPGTGHTDTQY; size: .; V: TRBV11-3
CDR3: ASSGSPEDTQY; size: .; V: TRBV28
CDR3: ASSPSGPPQY; size: .; V: TRBV7-9
CDR3: ASSYRHGGEQY; size: .; V: TRBV5-4
CDR3: ASSSGTPTYEQY; size: .; V: TRBV19
CDR3: ASSLVQGGNTGELF; size: .; V: TRBV5-8